This T cell receptor beta chain was observed in a study of breast tumors, draining lymph nodes, adjacent tissues. The germline V gene encodes CDR1 DFQATT and CDR2 SNEGSKA (reference sequence). This CDR3 is built from 17 residues. The V gene end was trimmed by 0 bases and the J gene end by 2 bases; junction bases not matched to a gene: 11. Study-wide results and caveats: Tumor TCR diversity was below lymph nodes but above nontumor tissue. That most tumor T cells come from lymph nodes remained unproven. Most tumor T cells seemingly derive from lymph node, then expand in tumor. Luminal-like breast cancer showed significantly greater tumor-nontumor repertoire similarity than basal-like breast cancer did.

Samples came from axillary lymph nodes draining the breast cancer. This clonotype was seen many times. Antigen: not known. TCRdb re-analysed the multiplex PCR reads in MiXCR, keeping a single row per CDR3 protein. Of over 70,000 distinct CDR3 sequences detected, over 25% appear once; the ten largest clones hold roughly 8.1%. The TCR was taken from a female donor with breast cancer. Some clones in this sample may be carry-over from other donors' samples. Specimen: axillary lymph node tissue. This chain joins TRBV20-1 and TRBJ2-7; TRBD2 aligns across 9 bases. CDR3 DNA: TGCAGTGCTAGAGAGGATGGCCTAGGACTAGCGACCTACGAGCAGTACTTC. Translation: CSAREDGLGLATYEQYF.